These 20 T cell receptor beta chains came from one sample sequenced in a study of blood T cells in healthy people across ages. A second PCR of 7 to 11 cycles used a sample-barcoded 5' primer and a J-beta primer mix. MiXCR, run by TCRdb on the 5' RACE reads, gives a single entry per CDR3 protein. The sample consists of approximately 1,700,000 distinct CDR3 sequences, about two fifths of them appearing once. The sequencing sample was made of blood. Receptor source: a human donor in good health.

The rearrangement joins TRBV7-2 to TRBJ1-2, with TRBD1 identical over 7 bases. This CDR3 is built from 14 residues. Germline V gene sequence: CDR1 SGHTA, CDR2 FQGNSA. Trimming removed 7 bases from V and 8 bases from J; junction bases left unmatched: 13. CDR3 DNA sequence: TGTGCCAGCACCTACAGGGGAGGTTCGGGGGGCTACACCTTC. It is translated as CASTYRGGSGGYTF.

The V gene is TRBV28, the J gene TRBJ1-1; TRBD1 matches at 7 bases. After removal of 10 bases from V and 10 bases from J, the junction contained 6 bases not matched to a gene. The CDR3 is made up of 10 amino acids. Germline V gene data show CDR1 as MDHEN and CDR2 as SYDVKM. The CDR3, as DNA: TGTGCCACCAACAGGGGACGAGCTTTCTTT. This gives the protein CATNRGRAFF.

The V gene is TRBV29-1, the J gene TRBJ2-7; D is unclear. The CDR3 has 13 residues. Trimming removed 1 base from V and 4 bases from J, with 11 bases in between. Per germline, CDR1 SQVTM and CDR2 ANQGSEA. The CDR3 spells CSVEVPNRYEQYF. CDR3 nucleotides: TGCAGCGTTGAAGTTCCGAATCGATACGAGCAGTACTTC.

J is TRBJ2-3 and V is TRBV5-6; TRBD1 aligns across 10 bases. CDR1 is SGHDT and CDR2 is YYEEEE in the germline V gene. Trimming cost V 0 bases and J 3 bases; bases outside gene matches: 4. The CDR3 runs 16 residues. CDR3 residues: CASSLVSGQGTDTQYF. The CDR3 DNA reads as TGTGCCAGCAGCTTGGTCTCGGGACAGGGGACAGATACGCAGTATTTT.

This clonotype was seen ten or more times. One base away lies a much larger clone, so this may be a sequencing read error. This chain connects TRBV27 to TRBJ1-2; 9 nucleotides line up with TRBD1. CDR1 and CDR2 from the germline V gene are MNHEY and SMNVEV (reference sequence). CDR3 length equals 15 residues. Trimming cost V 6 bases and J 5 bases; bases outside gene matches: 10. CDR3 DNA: TGTGCCAGCAGATACCACAGGGGGCAGTGGTATGGCTACACCTTC. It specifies CASRYHRGQWYGYTF.

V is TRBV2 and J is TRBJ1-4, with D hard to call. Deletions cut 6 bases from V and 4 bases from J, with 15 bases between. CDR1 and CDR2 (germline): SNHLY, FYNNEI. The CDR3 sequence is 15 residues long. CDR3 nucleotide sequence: TGTGCCAGCAGGTGGTCAGGAGCTTATAATGAAAAACTGTTTTTT. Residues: CASRWSGAYNEKLFF.

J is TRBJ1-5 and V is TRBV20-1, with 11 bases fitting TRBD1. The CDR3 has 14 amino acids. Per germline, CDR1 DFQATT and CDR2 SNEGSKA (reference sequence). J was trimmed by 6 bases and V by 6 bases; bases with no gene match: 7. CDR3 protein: CSALGTGGVQPQHF. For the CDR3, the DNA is TGCAGTGCCCTGGGGACAGGGGGAGTTCAGCCCCAGCATTTT.

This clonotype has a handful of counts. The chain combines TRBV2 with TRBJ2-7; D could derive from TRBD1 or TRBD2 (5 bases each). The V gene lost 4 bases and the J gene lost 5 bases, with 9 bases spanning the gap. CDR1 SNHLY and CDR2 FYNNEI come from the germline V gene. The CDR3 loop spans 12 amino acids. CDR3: CASSGDGDEQYF. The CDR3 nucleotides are TGTGCCAGCAGTGGGGACGGGGACGAGCAGTACTTC.

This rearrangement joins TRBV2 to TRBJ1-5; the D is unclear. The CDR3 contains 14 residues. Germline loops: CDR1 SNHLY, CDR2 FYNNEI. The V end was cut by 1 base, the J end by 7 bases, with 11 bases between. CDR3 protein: CASSEEGGYQPQHF. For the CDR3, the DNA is TGTGCCAGCAGTGAAGAGGGAGGTTACCAGCCCCAGCATTTT.

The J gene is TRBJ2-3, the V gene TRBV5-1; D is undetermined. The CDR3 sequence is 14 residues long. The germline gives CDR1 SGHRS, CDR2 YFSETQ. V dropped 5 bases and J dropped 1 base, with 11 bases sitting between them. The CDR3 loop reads CASRREHGTDTQYF. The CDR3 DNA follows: TGCGCCAGCAGGCGTGAACACGGCACAGATACGCAGTATTTT. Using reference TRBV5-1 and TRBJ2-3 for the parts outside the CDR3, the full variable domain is KAGVTQTPRYLIKTRGQQVTLSCSPISGHRSVSWYQQTPGQGLQFLFEYFSETQRNKGNFPGRFSGRQFSNSRSEMNVSTLELGDSALYLCASRREHGTDTQYFGPGTRLTVL.

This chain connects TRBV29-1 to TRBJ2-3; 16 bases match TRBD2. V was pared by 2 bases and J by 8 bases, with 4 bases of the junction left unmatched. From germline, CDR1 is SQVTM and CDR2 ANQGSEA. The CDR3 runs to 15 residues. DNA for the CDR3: TGCAGCGTTGAAAAGGGACTAGCGGGGGGGACTACGCAGTATTTT. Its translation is CSVEKGLAGGTTQYF.

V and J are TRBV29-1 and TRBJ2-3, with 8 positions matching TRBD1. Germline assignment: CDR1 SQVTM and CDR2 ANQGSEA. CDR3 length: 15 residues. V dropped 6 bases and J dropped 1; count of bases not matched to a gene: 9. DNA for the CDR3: TGCAGCGTCGGAAGGACAGGGCAGCGCACAGATACGCAGTATTTT. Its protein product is CSVGRTGQRTDTQYF.

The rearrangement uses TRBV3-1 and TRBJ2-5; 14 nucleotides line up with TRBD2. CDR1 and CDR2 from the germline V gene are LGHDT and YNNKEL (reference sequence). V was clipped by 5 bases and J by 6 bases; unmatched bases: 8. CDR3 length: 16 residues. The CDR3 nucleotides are TGTGCCAGCAGCTCGACTGGGACTAGCGGGGGCCAGACCCAGTACTTC. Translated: CASSSTGTSGGQTQYF.

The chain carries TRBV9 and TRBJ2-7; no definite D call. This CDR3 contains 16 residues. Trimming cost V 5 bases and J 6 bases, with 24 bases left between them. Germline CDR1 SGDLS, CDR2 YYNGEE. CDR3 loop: CASSLGPPHGFGEQYF. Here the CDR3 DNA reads TGTGCCAGCAGTCTAGGCCCTCCACACGGCTTTGGCGAGCAGTACTTC.

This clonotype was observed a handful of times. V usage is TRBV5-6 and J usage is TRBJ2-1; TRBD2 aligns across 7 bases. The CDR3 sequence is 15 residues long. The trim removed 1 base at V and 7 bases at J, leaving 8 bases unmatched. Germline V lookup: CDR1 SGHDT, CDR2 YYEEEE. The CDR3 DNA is TGTGCCAGCAGCTTGCAGTGGCGGGGGAATAATGAGCAGTTCTTC. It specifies CASSLQWRGNNEQFF.

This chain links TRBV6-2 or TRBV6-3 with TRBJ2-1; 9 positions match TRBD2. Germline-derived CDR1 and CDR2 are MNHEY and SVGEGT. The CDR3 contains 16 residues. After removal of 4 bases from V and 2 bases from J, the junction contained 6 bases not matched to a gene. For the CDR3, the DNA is TGTGCCAGCAGTTTTCCTTTAGCGGGGGCCTACAATGAGCAGTTCTTC. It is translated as CASSFPLAGAYNEQFF.

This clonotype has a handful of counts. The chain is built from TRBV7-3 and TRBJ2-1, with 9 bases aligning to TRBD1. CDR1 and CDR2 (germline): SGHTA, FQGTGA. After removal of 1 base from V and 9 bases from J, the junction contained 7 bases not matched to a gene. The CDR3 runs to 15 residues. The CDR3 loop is CASSLITGGGGEQFF. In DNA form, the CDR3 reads TGTGCCAGCAGCTTAATTACAGGGGGCGGGGGTGAGCAGTTCTTC. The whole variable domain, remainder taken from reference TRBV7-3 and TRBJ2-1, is GAGVSQTPSNKVTEKGKYVELRCDPISGHTALYWYRQSLGQGPEFLIYFQGTGAADDSGLPNDRFFAVRPEGSVSTLKIQRTERGDSAVYLCASSLITGGGGEQFFGPGTRLTVL.

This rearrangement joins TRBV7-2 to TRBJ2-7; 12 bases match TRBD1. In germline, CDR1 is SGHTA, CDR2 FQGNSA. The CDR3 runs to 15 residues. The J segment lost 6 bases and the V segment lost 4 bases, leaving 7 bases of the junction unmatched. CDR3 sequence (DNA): TGTGCCAGCAGCTCGCTGGGACAGGGGGCTTCCGAGCAGTACTTC. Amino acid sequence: CASSSLGQGASEQYF.

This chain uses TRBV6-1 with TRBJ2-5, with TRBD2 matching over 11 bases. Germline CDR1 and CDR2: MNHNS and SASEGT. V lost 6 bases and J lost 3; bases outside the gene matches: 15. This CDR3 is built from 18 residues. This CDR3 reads CASSDTSGGWPNKETQYF. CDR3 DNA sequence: TGTGCCAGCAGCGACACTAGCGGGGGATGGCCAAACAAAGAGACCCAGTACTTC.

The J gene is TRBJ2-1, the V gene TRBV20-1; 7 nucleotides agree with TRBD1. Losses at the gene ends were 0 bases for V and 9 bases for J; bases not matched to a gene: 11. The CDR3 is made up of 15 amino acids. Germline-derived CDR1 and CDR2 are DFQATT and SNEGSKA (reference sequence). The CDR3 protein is CSARDAQTGTGEQFF. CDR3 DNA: TGCAGTGCTAGAGATGCACAGACAGGGACGGGTGAGCAGTTCTTC.